This paragraph covers one T cell receptor (beta chain) sequence. Its antigen is unidentified. The repertoire was sequenced with immunoSEQ multiplex PCR; TCRdb's copy has only in-frame clones and lacks some. The sample lists approximately 140,000 clones, over 85% occurring once. This sample stems from a study of T cell responses to AZD1222 COVID-19 vaccine. Study results and limitations: White British people made up most donors, females outnumbered males, and clonal diversity was possibly underestimated. Only after the peak T cell response were repertoires sampled.

The CDR3 extends over 13 amino acids. The germline V and J ends were trimmed by 0 bases and 4 bases, with 5 bases remaining between them. The V gene's germline CDR1 is SGDLS and CDR2 YYNGEE. The genes are TRBV9 and TRBJ1-5; no firm D call. Sample: peripheral blood, taken on day 0 of AZD1222 vaccination. The source of this sequence is an adult in good health. The CDR3 loop is CASSVGPNQPQHF. CDR3 sequence (DNA): TGTGCCAGCAGCGTAGGTCCGAATCAGCCCCAGCATTTT.